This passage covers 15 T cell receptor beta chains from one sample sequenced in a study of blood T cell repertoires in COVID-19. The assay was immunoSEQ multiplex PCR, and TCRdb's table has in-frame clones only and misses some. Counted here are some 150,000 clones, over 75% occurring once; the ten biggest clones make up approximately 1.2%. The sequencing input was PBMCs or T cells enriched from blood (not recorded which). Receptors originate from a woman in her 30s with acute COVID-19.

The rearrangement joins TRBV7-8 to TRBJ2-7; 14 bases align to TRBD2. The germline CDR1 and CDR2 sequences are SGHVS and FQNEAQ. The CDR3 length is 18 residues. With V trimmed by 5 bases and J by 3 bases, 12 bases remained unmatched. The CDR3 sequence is CASSQGQKGLAGDYEQYF. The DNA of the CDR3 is TGTGCCAGCAGCCAGGGACAGAAGGGACTAGCGGGGGACTACGAGCAGTACTTC. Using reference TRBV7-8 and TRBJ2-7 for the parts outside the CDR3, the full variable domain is GAGVSQSPRYKVAKRGQDVALRCDPISGHVSLFWYQQALGQGPEFLTYFQNEAQLDKSGLPSDRFFAERPEGSVSTLKIQRTQQEDSAVYLCASSQGQKGLAGDYEQYFGPGTRLTVT.

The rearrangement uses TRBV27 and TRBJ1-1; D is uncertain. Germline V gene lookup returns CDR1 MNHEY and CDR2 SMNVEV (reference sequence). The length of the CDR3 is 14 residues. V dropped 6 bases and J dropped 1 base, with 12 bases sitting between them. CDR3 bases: TGTGCCAGCAGCCCCGCGGGCAGGAACACTGAAGCTTTCTTT. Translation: CASSPAGRNTEAFF.

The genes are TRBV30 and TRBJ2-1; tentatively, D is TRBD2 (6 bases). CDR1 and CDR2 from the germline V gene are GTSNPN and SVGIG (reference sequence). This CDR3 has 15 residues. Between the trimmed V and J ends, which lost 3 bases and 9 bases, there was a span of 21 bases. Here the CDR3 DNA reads TGTGCCTGGAGCATGTACGGCGGGATAACTATTGAGCAGTTCTTC. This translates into CAWSMYGGITIEQFF.

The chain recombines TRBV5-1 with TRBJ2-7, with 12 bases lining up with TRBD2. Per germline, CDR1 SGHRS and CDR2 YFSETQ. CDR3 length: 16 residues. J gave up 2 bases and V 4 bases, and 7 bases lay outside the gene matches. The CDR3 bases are TGCGCCAGCAGCGTCGGACTAGCGGGATCCCCCTACGAGCAGTACTTC. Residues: CASSVGLAGSPYEQYF.

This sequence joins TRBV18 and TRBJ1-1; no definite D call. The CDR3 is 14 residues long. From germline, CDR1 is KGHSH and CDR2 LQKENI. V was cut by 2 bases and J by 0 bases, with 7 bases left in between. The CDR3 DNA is TGTGCCAGCTCACCAGAACAGATGAACACTGAAGCTTTCTTT. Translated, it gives CASSPEQMNTEAFF. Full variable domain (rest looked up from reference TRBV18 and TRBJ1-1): NAGVMQNPRHLVRRRGQEARLRCSPMKGHSHVYWYRQLPEEGLKFMVYLQKENIIDESGMPKERFSAEFPKEGPSILRIQQVVRGDSAAYFCASSPEQMNTEAFFGQGTRLTVV.

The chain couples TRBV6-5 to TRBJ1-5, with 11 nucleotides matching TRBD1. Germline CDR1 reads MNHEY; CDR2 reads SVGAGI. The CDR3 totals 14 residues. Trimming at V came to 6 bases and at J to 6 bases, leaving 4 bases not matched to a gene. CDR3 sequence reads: CASSGQGASQPQHF. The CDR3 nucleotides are TGTGCCAGCAGCGGACAGGGGGCGAGTCAGCCCCAGCATTTT.

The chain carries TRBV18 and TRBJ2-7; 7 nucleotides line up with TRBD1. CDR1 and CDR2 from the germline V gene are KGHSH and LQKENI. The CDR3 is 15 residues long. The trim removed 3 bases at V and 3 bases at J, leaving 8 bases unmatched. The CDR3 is CASSPASGGVYEQYF. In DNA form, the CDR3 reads TGTGCCAGCTCACCGGCGTCAGGGGGTGTCTACGAGCAGTACTTC.

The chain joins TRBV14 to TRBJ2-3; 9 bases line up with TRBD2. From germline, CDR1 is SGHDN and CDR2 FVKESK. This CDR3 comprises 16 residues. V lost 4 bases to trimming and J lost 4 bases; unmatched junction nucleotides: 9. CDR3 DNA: TGTGCCAGCAGCCGACGGCTAGCGGGACCCTCAGATACGCAGTATTTT. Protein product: CASSRRLAGPSDTQYF.

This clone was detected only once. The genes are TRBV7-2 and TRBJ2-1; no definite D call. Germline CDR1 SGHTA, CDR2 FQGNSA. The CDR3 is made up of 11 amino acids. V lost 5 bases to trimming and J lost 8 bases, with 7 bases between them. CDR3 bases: TGTGCCAGCAGCCGGTTGCATGAGCAGTTCTTC. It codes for CASSRLHEQFF.

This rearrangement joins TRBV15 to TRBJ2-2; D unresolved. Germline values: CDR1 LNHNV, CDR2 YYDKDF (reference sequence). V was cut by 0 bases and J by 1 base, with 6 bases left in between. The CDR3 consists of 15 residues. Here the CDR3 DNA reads TGTGCCACCAGCAGAGAGGCAGGGAACACCGGGGAGCTGTTTTTT. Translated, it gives CATSREAGNTGELFF.

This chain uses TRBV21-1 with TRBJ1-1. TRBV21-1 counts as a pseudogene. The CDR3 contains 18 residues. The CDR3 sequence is CASSTPSAIRETHTEAFF. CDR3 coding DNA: TGTGCCAGCAGCACCCCATCTGCTATTCGGGAAACACACACTGAAGCTTTCTTT.

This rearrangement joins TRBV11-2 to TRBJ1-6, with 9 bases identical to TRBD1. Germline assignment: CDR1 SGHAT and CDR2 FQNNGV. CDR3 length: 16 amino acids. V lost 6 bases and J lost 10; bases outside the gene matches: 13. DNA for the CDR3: TGTGCCAGCAGTAATAGAGTAGGGACAGGGCAATCACCCCTCCACTTT. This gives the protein CASSNRVGTGQSPLHF. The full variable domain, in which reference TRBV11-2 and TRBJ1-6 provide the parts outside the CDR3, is EAGVAQSPRYKIIEKRQSVAFWCNPISGHATLYWYQQILGQGPKLLIQFQNNGVVDDSQLPKDRFSAERLKGVDSTLKIQPAKLEDSAVYLCASSNRVGTGQSPLHFGNGTRLTVT.

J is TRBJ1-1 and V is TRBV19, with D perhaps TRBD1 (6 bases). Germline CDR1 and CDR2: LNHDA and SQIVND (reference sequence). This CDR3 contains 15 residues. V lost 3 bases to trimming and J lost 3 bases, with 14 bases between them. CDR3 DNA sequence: TGTGCCAGTAGTATGGGGGGGCCGGTTTACACTGAAGCTTTCTTT. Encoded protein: CASSMGGPVYTEAFF.

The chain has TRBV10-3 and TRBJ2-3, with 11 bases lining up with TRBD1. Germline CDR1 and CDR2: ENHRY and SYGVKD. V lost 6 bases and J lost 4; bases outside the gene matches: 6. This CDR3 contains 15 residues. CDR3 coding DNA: TGTGCCATCAGCCCCGGGACAGGGGGATCAGATACGCAGTATTTT. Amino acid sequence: CAISPGTGGSDTQYF.

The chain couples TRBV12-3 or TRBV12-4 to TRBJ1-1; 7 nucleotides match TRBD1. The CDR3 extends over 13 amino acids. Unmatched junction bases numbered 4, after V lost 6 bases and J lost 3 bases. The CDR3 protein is CASREGAYTEAFF. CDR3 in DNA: TGTGCCAGCAGGGAGGGGGCGTACACTGAAGCTTTCTTT.